This passage covers 32 T cell receptor beta chains from one sample sequenced in a study of OX40 agonist ivuxolimab in advanced cancers. This table comes from immunoSEQ multiplex PCR, and its TCRdb copy is limited to in-frame clones, with some not included. Here the sample spans 80,000 to 100,000 clones, 94% being singletons. This sample comprised CD4+ or CD8+ T cells sorted from blood, obtained in a trial of the OX40 agonist ivuxolimab. These receptors originate from an adult with an advanced solid tumor such as melanoma, head and neck, liver or kidney cancer.

J is TRBJ1-1 and V is TRBV6-1; D is ambiguous. The germline gives CDR1 MNHNS, CDR2 SASEGT. CDR3 length: 12 residues. Trimming took off 5 bases at V and 1 base at J, with 5 bases between the two ends. CDR3 loop: CASSSWNTEAFF. The CDR3 DNA follows: TGTGCCAGCAGTTCATGGAACACTGAAGCTTTCTTT.

The rearrangement joins TRBV4-1 to TRBJ2-5; D perhaps matches TRBD2 (6 bases). The CDR3 is made up of 14 amino acids. Per germline, CDR1 MGHRA and CDR2 YSYEKL. V lost 1 base and J 2 bases, leaving 8 bases between the germline ends. The CDR3 reads CASSQGSGQETQYF. CDR3 DNA: TGCGCCAGCAGCCAAGGTAGCGGTCAAGAGACCCAGTACTTC.

This chain uses TRBV19 with TRBJ1-5; tentatively, D is TRBD1 (5 bases). The CDR3 totals 15 residues. From germline, CDR1 is LNHDA and CDR2 SQIVND (reference sequence). V was cut by 10 bases and J by 1 base, with 17 bases left in between. The DNA of the CDR3 is TGTGCCACCAACTGGGGCCCTAAGAGCAATCAGCCCCAGCATTTT. This encodes CATNWGPKSNQPQHF.

V usage is TRBV27 and J usage is TRBJ2-7; D might be TRBD2 (5 bases). The germline V gene encodes CDR1 MNHEY and CDR2 SMNVEV (reference sequence). Trimming removed 5 bases at V and 0 bases at J, with 11 bases between. The CDR3 spans 14 residues. The CDR3 nucleotides read TGTGCCAGCAGTCTAGCCCCCTTCTCCTACGAGCAGTACTTC. It encodes CASSLAPFSYEQYF.

This chain joins TRBV10-2 and TRBJ2-6; D not certain. This CDR3 has 12 residues. Deletions cut 10 bases from V and 2 bases from J, with 6 bases between. Germline V gene lookup returns CDR1 WSHSY and CDR2 SAAADI. CDR3 amino acids: CATLTGANVLTF. The CDR3 coding sequence is TGCGCCACCTTAACTGGGGCCAACGTCCTGACTTTC.

The V and J genes are TRBV11-3 and TRBJ2-3; D is undetermined. The CDR3 runs 12 residues. Trimming removed 5 bases at V and 2 bases at J, with 5 bases between. The germline gives CDR1 SGHNT, CDR2 YENEEA. CDR3 region: CASSLHTDTQYF. CDR3 nucleotides: TGTGCCAGCAGCCTACACACAGATACGCAGTATTTT.

This clone appeared a few times. The rearrangement links TRBV7-9 to TRBJ1-1; unclear D gene. This CDR3 has 14 residues. Germline V gene lookup returns CDR1 SEHNR and CDR2 FQNEAQ (reference sequence). V was trimmed by 1 base and J by 5 bases, leaving 11 bases between them. DNA for the CDR3: TGTGCCAGCAGCTTAGGTTCGGGGAGGACTGAAGCTTTCTTT. This translates into CASSLGSGRTEAFF.

DNA of the CDR3: TGCGCCAGCAGCCTGGTAACGGGAAACACCATATATTTT. It is translated as CASSLVTGNTIYF. This rearrangement joins TRBV5-1 to TRBJ1-3; D gene unclear. Trimming took 4 bases from V and 4 from J, leaving 9 bases between them. The length of the CDR3 is 13 residues. Germline V gene sequence: CDR1 SGHRS, CDR2 YFSETQ.

The chain combines TRBV28 with TRBJ2-1; TRBD1 aligns across 10 bases. The length of the CDR3 is 16 residues. After removal of 5 bases from V and 5 bases from J, the junction contained 9 bases not matched to a gene. Germline CDR1 and CDR2: MDHEN and SYDVKM. CDR3 sequence: CASSPYRQGADNEQFF. The CDR3 coding sequence is TGTGCCAGCAGTCCCTACCGACAGGGGGCAGACAATGAGCAGTTCTTC.

About this clone itself: One end of the junction is discordant with germline, which a read error may explain. This chain uses TRBV6-1 with TRBJ2-3; D unclear. The CDR3 runs 14 residues. CDR1 is MNHNS, CDR2 SASEGT, per germline. The CDR3 is CASSKAIGFDTQYF. DNA of the CDR3: TGTGCCAGCAGTAAAGCCATCGGGTTTGATACGCAGTATTTT.

The chain couples TRBV19 to TRBJ2-5; 10 bases agree with TRBD2. This CDR3 region has 15 residues. Losses at the gene ends were 2 bases for V and 5 bases for J; bases not matched to a gene: 5. The germline V gene has CDR1 LNHDA and CDR2 SQIVND (reference sequence). The CDR3 DNA reads TGTGCCAGTAGTATACCTAGCGGGGGTCTGGAGACCCAGTACTTC. It encodes CASSIPSGGLETQYF.

The chain joins TRBV5-4 to TRBJ2-7; a possible D gene is TRBD2 (5 bases). Germline lookup yields CDR1 SGHNT and CDR2 YYREEE (reference sequence). The CDR3 is 13 residues long. Trimming pared 0 bases from V and 6 bases from J, leaving 10 bases between. The CDR3 nucleotides are TGTGCCAGCAGCTTGGAGCCGGGGATCGAGCAGTACTTC. This codes for CASSLEPGIEQYF.

This clone was seen once. The chain has TRBV4-1 and TRBJ2-1, with TRBD1 matching 7 bases. There are 15 residues in the CDR3. Germline CDR1 reads MGHRA; CDR2 reads YSYEKL. The V and J ends lost 4 bases and 0 bases, in that order; junction bases with no gene match: 3. CDR3 loop: CASSPRDSSYNEQFF. For the CDR3, the DNA is TGCGCCAGCAGCCCTCGGGACAGCTCCTACAATGAGCAGTTCTTC.

CDR3 loop: CASSFSSTGGQYF. The CDR3 DNA reads TGTGCCAGCAGCTTTTCGTCCACGGGGGGGCAGTACTTC. The rearrangement joins TRBV7-9 to TRBJ2-7, with TRBD2 matching over 7 bases. The CDR3 has 13 residues. V was pared by 3 bases and J by 9 bases, with 8 bases of the junction left unmatched. CDR1 SEHNR and CDR2 FQNEAQ come from the germline V gene (reference sequence).

J is TRBJ1-2 and V is TRBV5-4; D is undetermined. The germline V gene has CDR1 SGHNT and CDR2 YYREEE (reference sequence). The ends were cut back, 0 bases at V and 0 bases at J, with 3 bases in the middle. The CDR3 has 13 residues. The CDR3, as DNA: TGTGCCAGCAGCTTGGAAACTAACTATGGCTACACCTTC. This codes for CASSLETNYGYTF.

The J gene is TRBJ2-7, the V gene TRBV7-2; 11 bases are a match to TRBD1. The CDR3 sequence is 17 residues long. V lost 5 bases to trimming and J lost 4 bases; unmatched junction nucleotides: 13. Germline V gene sequence: CDR1 SGHTA, CDR2 FQGNSA. CDR3 loop: CASSTRSGTGGWYEQYF. The CDR3 DNA is TGTGCCAGCAGCACCCGCTCCGGGACAGGGGGGTGGTACGAGCAGTACTTC.

V usage is TRBV19 and J usage is TRBJ2-5, with TRBD1 matching 8 bases. Judging by the DNA end, TRBJ2-7 fits better; the J call may be wrong. The CDR3 runs 14 residues. Looked up from germline, CDR1 is LNHDA and CDR2 is SQIVND (reference sequence). CDR3 coding DNA: TGTGCCAGTAGTATAACAGGGGGCTCCTACGAGCAGTACTTC. Translating gives CASSITGGSYEQYF.

The chain links TRBV4-1 to TRBJ1-1, with D hard to call. V dropped 0 bases and J dropped 0 bases, with 8 bases sitting between them. CDR3 size: 15 residues. Looked up from germline, CDR1 is MGHRA and CDR2 is YSYEKL. The CDR3 sequence: CASSQDARMNTEAFF. As DNA, the CDR3 is TGCGCCAGCAGCCAAGATGCGAGAATGAACACTGAAGCTTTCTTT.

The V gene is TRBV7-2, the J gene TRBJ2-1; D not certain. Germline loops: CDR1 SGHTA, CDR2 FQGNSA. The V end was cut by 1 base, the J end by 6 bases, with 4 bases between. This CDR3 has 12 residues. The DNA of the CDR3 is TGTGCCAGCAGCTTAGGGTTCAATGAGCAGTTCTTC. This sequence encodes CASSLGFNEQFF.

This rearrangement joins TRBV27 to TRBJ2-7, with TRBD2 matching 8 bases. Germline V gene data show CDR1 as MNHEY and CDR2 as SMNVEV (reference sequence). There are 15 residues in the CDR3. Losses at the gene ends were 6 bases for V and 2 bases for J; bases not matched to a gene: 9. The CDR3 sequence: CASRLREGRAYEQYF. The CDR3 bases are TGTGCCAGCAGACTCCGGGAGGGCCGTGCCTACGAGCAGTACTTC.

In DNA form, the CDR3 reads TGCAGTGCTATCCTGTATAATGAGCAGTTCTTC. This gives the protein CSAILYNEQFF. This chain links TRBV20-1 with TRBJ2-1; D gene uncertain. V dropped 4 bases and J dropped 7 bases, with 8 bases sitting between them. This CDR3 spans 11 amino acids. Germline assignment: CDR1 DFQATT and CDR2 SNEGSKA (reference sequence).

This chain joins TRBV13 and TRBJ2-7; 7 nucleotides align to TRBD1. The V segment lost 1 base and the J segment 6 bases; nucleotides outside the gene matches: 6. Germline CDR1 PRHDT, CDR2 FYEKMQ (reference sequence). The CDR3 extends over 14 amino acids. CDR3 sequence: CASSLEVRTGEQYF. Written as DNA, the CDR3 is TGTGCCAGCAGCTTAGAAGTAAGGACAGGCGAGCAGTACTTC.

The rearrangement links TRBV9 to TRBJ2-3, with D perhaps assigned TRBD1 or TRBD2 (5 bases each). CDR1 is SGDLS and CDR2 is YYNGEE in the germline V gene. This CDR3 contains 13 residues. Trimming stripped 5 bases from V and 2 bases from J, with 9 bases between. DNA for the CDR3: TGTGCCAGCAGGGGACCTTCCACAGATACGCAGTATTTT. Translated: CASRGPSTDTQYF.

V is TRBV9 and J is TRBJ2-5, with a weak D call TRBD2 (7 bases). V was pared by 3 bases and J by 1 base, with 10 bases between. This CDR3 is built from 14 residues. Germline loops: CDR1 SGDLS, CDR2 YYNGEE. DNA of the CDR3: TGTGCCAGCAGCGAAGGGGGGGCCCAAGAGACCCAGTACTTC. Protein: CASSEGGAQETQYF. The full variable domain, in which reference TRBV9 and TRBJ2-5 provide the parts outside the CDR3, is DSGVTQTPKHLITATGQRVTLRCSPRSGDLSVYWYQQSLDQGLQFLIQYYNGEERAKGNILERFSAQQFPDLHSELNLSSLELGDSALYFCASSEGGAQETQYFGPGTRLLVL.

The table lists this clone with a count of one. The chain recombines TRBV5-1 with TRBJ2-1; perhaps D is TRBD1 or TRBD2 (6 bases each). The V end was cut by 1 base, the J end by 2 bases, with 7 bases between. Germline CDR1 reads SGHRS; CDR2 reads YFSETQ. The CDR3 has 14 amino acids. The CDR3 here is CASSLRGAYNEQFF. In DNA, the CDR3 is TGCGCCAGCAGCTTGAGGGGGGCCTACAATGAGCAGTTCTTC.

The chain recombines TRBV4-1 with TRBJ2-3; 11 nucleotides match TRBD2. Per the germline V gene, CDR1 is MGHRA and CDR2 is YSYEKL. V trimming: 0 bases; J trimming: 3 bases; junction bases outside the gene matches: 5. The CDR3 contains 17 residues. The CDR3 loop is CASSQDGSGRATDTQYF. CDR3 DNA sequence: TGCGCCAGCAGCCAAGATGGTAGCGGGAGGGCGACAGATACGCAGTATTTT.

The J gene is TRBJ2-7, the V gene TRBV5-6, with TRBD1 identical over 8 bases. Germline trimming cut 3 bases from V and 3 bases from J; bases unmatched to any gene: 2. This CDR3 contains 13 residues. Germline V CDR1 and CDR2: SGHDT, YYEEEE. CDR3 bases: TGTGCCAGCAGCTCAGGACAGGGCTACGAGCAGTACTTC. It is translated as CASSSGQGYEQYF.

This clone occurred once. The chain combines TRBV18 with TRBJ2-1; D remains ambiguous. CDR1 is KGHSH and CDR2 is LQKENI in the germline V gene. The CDR3 sequence is 12 residues long. V dropped 3 bases and J dropped 10 bases, with 10 bases sitting between them. The CDR3 loop is CASSPDLWEQFF. The CDR3 DNA reads TGTGCCAGCTCACCGGACCTTTGGGAGCAGTTCTTC.

The chain is built from TRBV4-3 and TRBJ1-1, with D uncertain. This CDR3 is built from 15 residues. The ends were cut back, 0 bases at V and 1 base at J, with 9 bases in the middle. Germline lookup yields CDR1 LGHNA and CDR2 YSLEER. The CDR3 loop is CASSQDSRANTEAFF. The DNA of the CDR3 is TGCGCCAGCAGCCAAGACTCACGGGCGAACACTGAAGCTTTCTTT.

V gene TRBV21-1 combines with J gene TRBJ2-1; the listed D gene, TRBD1, was not tested against the DNA. TRBV21-1 counts as a pseudogene. The CDR3 is 16 amino acids. CDR3 nucleotide sequence: TGTGCCAGCAGCAAAGAAGCAGGGAAAGTGGTCCAGGAGCAGTTCTTC. Translated, it gives CASSKEAGKVVQEQFF.

The genes are TRBV4-1 and TRBJ2-7; D tentatively fits TRBD1 or TRBD2 (6 bases each). This CDR3 region has 15 residues. From germline, CDR1 is MGHRA and CDR2 YSYEKL. Between the trimmed V and J ends, which lost 4 bases and 3 bases, there was a span of 16 bases. CDR3: CASSLDRPGVYEQYF. CDR3 in DNA: TGCGCCAGCAGCCTAGACAGGCCGGGGGTCTACGAGCAGTACTTC.

CDR3 sequence reads: CASLPDGNTEAFF. CDR3 DNA: TGTGCCAGCCTACCTGACGGAAACACTGAAGCTTTCTTT. The J gene is TRBJ1-1, the V gene TRBV5-4; no clear D. The CDR3 runs 13 residues. The germline V gene encodes CDR1 SGHNT and CDR2 YYREEE (reference sequence). V dropped 7 bases and J dropped 2 bases, with 12 bases sitting between them.